This is a list of T cell receptor beta chains from one sample in a study of T-cell memory formation after mild COVID-19. TCRdb processed the 5' RACE reads anew with MiXCR; each CDR3 protein has one entry. The table records roughly 350,000 distinct CDR3 sequences, approximately 15% of them present only once. The specimen sequenced was PBMCs or a T cell subset sorted from them (not recorded which). The receptors originated from a man between 18 and 35 years old who had mild COVID-19 (a few samples of this study predate the infection). Cell type and time point are not known. CDR3s include the opening cysteine and the closing phenylalanine or tryptophan. The D gene is left open where the match is weak. Clone size is stated in some rows and not others, as once, few, many or a class when expanded.

>NA|TRBV7-9|TRBJ2-7|few
CASSFGRADLYEQYF
TGTGCCAGCAGCTTCGGTAGGGCAGATCTCTACGAGCAGTACTTC
>NA|TRBV6-2/TRBV6-3|TRBJ1-2|NA
CASSYKGQIYGYTF
TGTGCCAGCAGTTACAAAGGACAGATCTATGGCTACACCTTC
>NA|TRBV4-3|TRBJ2-1|few
CASSQEPVSYNEQFF
TGCGCCAGCAGCCAAGAACCGGTCTCCTACAATGAGCAGTTCTTC
>NA|TRBV27|TRBJ2-5|few
CASSLSQGWIQYF
TGTGCCAGCAGTTTATCTCAGGGGTGGATACAGTACTTC
>TRBD1|TRBV20-1|TRBJ2-1|few
CSARDWGTVGHEQFF
TGCAGTGCTAGAGATTGGGGGACAGTCGGGCATGAGCAGTTCTTC
>TRBD1|TRBV6-5|TRBJ2-3|NA
CASAGQGIAISTDTQYF
TGTGCCAGCGCGGGACAGGGTATCGCGATTAGCACAGATACGCAGTATTTT
>NA|TRBV24-1|TRBJ1-5|NA
CATSRNQPQHF
TGTGCCACCAGCAGGAATCAGCCCCAGCATTTT
>NA|TRBV7-2|TRBJ1-1|NA
CASSLYGAGTEAFF
TGTGCCAGCAGCTTATACGGGGCCGGGACTGAAGCTTTCTTT
>NA|TRBV18|TRBJ2-1|NA
CASSPRPASYNEQFF
TGTGCCAGCTCACCGAGGCCGGCCTCCTACAATGAGCAGTTCTTC
>NA|TRBV7-9|TRBJ2-1|NA
CASKAGTIGNNEQFF
TGTGCCAGCAAAGCCGGGACAATTGGAAACAATGAGCAGTTCTTC
>TRBD1|TRBV4-2|TRBJ1-4|NA
CASSAGGATNEKLFF
TGTGCCAGCAGCGCAGGGGGTGCAACTAATGAAAAACTGTTTTTT
>TRBD2|TRBV10-3|TRBJ2-5|few
CAISRTSEETQYF
TGTGCCATCAGCCGAACTAGCGAGGAGACCCAGTACTTC
>NA|TRBV12-3/TRBV12-4|TRBJ2-1|few
CASRGENSYNEQFF
TGTGCCAGCAGGGGGGAAAACTCCTACAATGAGCAGTTCTTC
>TRBD1|TRBV7-9|TRBJ1-3|NA
CASSGITGGNSGNTIYF
TGTGCCAGCAGCGGAATCACAGGGGGCAACTCTGGAAACACCATATATTTT
>NA|TRBV5-6|TRBJ2-3|NA
CASSGPEQYF
TGTGCCAGCAGCGGTCCTGAGCAGTATTTT
>TRBD1|TRBV4-2|TRBJ2-7|NA
CASSHRGQAVDEQYF
TGTGCCAGCAGCCATCGCGGACAGGCCGTCGACGAGCAGTACTTC
>NA|TRBV12-3/TRBV12-4|TRBJ1-2|many
CASSSAGVGTRGYTF
TGTGCCAGCAGTTCCGCAGGGGTGGGGACACGCGGCTACACCTTC
>NA|TRBV5-1|TRBJ2-5|few
CASSLWQGETQYF
TGCGCCAGCAGCTTGTGGCAGGGGGAGACCCAGTACTTC
>NA|TRBV20-1|TRBJ1-1|NA
CSAFLTANTEAFF
TGCAGTGCTTTTCTGACAGCGAACACTGAAGCTTTCTTT
>NA|TRBV5-1|TRBJ2-1|many
CASSLVVNEQFF
TGCGCCAGCAGCTTGGTGGTCAATGAGCAGTTCTTC
>NA|TRBV29-1|TRBJ2-2|many
CSVKRQYTGELFF
TGCAGCGTCAAAAGACAGTACACCGGGGAGCTGTTTTTT
>NA|TRBV2|TRBJ2-2|NA
CASSQSNTGELFF
TGTGCCAGCAGCCAGTCTAACACCGGGGAGCTGTTTTTT
>NA|TRBV6-5|TRBJ2-1|NA
CASSPLQSGGASYNEQFF
TGTGCCAGCAGCCCCTTACAATCCGGGGGTGCTTCCTACAATGAGCAGTTCTTC
>NA|TRBV29-1|TRBJ1-1|few
CSVAQPITEAFF
TGCAGCGTTGCCCAACCAATAACCGAAGCTTTCTTT
>NA|TRBV20-1|TRBJ1-5|few
CSASVTVSNQPQHF
TGCAGTGCTAGTGTGACAGTTAGCAATCAGCCCCAGCATTTT
>NA|TRBV24-1|TRBJ1-5|NA
CATSDPGRGGNQPQHF
TGTGCCACCAGTGATCCGGGGCGAGGGGGGAATCAGCCCCAGCATTTT
>TRBD2|TRBV7-9|TRBJ2-1|NA
CASSQGTSRNEQFF
TGTGCCAGCAGCCAAGGGACTAGCCGGAATGAGCAGTTCTTC
>TRBD2|TRBV4-3|TRBJ2-3|few
CASSLGLAGETTDTQYF
TGCGCCAGCAGCCTGGGACTAGCGGGGGAAACTACAGATACGCAGTATTTT
>NA|TRBV9|TRBJ2-2|NA
CASSVTPGAGGELFF
TGTGCCAGCAGCGTTACCCCGGGGGCCGGCGGGGAGCTGTTTTTT
>TRBD2|TRBV20-1|TRBJ2-3|few
CSARVTSGGADTQYF
TGCAGTGCTAGAGTCACTAGCGGGGGTGCGGATACGCAGTATTTT
>TRBD2|TRBV12-3/TRBV12-4|TRBJ2-5|NA
CASSLKRRGLAAYQETQYF
TGTGCCAGCAGTTTAAAACGCCGGGGACTAGCGGCTTACCAAGAGACCCAGTACTTC
>TRBD2|TRBV9|TRBJ2-7|NA
CANRLAGVPYEQYF
TGTGCCAACCGACTAGCGGGGGTTCCCTACGAGCAGTACTTC
>TRBD1|TRBV7-3|TRBJ1-1|NA
CASSPGQGRPEAFF
TGTGCCAGCAGCCCTGGACAGGGAAGGCCTGAAGCTTTCTTT
>NA|TRBV20-1|TRBJ1-1|NA
CSLETDVTEAFF
TGCAGCCTCGAGACGGATGTCACTGAAGCTTTCTTT
>NA|TRBV20-1|TRBJ2-7|NA
CSARDGRVAYEQYF
TGCAGTGCTAGAGATGGCAGGGTGGCCTACGAGCAGTACTTC
>TRBD2|TRBV7-2|TRBJ2-3|many
CASSFLRLAGGTDTQYF
TGTGCCAGCAGCTTCCTCCGACTAGCGGGGGGTACAGATACGCAGTATTTT
>NA|TRBV6-6|TRBJ1-2|few
CASRPPGPQPYGYTF
TGTGCCAGCAGACCTCCTGGGCCACAGCCCTATGGCTACACCTTC
>TRBD1|TRBV27|TRBJ2-5|NA
CASSETGAQETQYF
TGTGCCAGCAGTGAGACAGGGGCACAAGAGACCCAGTACTTC
>NA|TRBV4-3|TRBJ2-1|many
CASSQWSAGEQFF
TGCGCCAGCAGCCAATGGTCGGCTGGTGAGCAGTTCTTC
>TRBD2|TRBV7-3|TRBJ2-5|NA
CASSLGTSGALETQYF
TGTGCCAGCAGCTTAGGTACTAGCGGGGCCCTGGAGACCCAGTACTTC
>NA|TRBV5-1|TRBJ2-1|many
CASSLVRGANEQFF
TGCGCCAGCAGCTTGGTACGGGGGGCAAATGAGCAGTTCTTC
>TRBD1|TRBV4-3|TRBJ2-3|few
CASSHPGQTDTQYF
TGCGCCAGCAGCCACCCGGGACAGACAGATACGCAGTATTTT
>NA|TRBV6-2/TRBV6-3|TRBJ1-5|few
CAGGSGGFNQPQHF
TGTGCCGGGGGAAGCGGAGGGTTTAATCAGCCCCAGCATTTT
>NA|TRBV15|TRBJ2-2|NA
CATSRAGPAGELFF
TGTGCCACCAGCAGGGCAGGCCCGGCCGGGGAGCTGTTTTTT
>TRBD2|TRBV5-1|TRBJ2-5|few
CASSLIRRGGQETQYF
TGCGCCAGCAGCTTGATACGGCGGGGGGGCCAAGAGACCCAGTACTTC
>NA|TRBV7-2|TRBJ1-5|few
CASSFMGLSNQPQHF
TGTGCCAGCAGCTTCATGGGGCTTAGCAATCAGCCCCAGCATTTT
>NA|TRBV4-1|TRBJ2-1|few
CASSPLGRSSYNEQFF
TGCGCCAGCAGCCCCTTGGGGCGTAGCTCCTACAATGAGCAGTTCTTC
>TRBD2|TRBV5-5|TRBJ2-3|NA
CASSLTREGGDTQYF
TGTGCCAGCAGCTTGACCCGGGAGGGGGGAGATACGCAGTATTTT
>TRBD2|TRBV5-6|TRBJ2-5|few
CASSFAGAETQYF
TGTGCCAGCAGCTTCGCGGGAGCAGAGACCCAGTACTTC
>TRBD2|TRBV10-3|TRBJ2-3|few
CAIRNSGGALDTQYF
TGTGCCATCAGAAATAGCGGGGGGGCATTGGATACGCAGTATTTT
>NA|TRBV24-1|TRBJ1-1|few
CATSRENTEAFF
TGTGCCACCAGTAGGGAGAACACTGAAGCTTTCTTT
>NA|TRBV6-6|TRBJ1-2|few
CASRLTGGYTF
TGTGCCAGCAGACTGACAGGTGGCTACACCTTC
>NA|TRBV4-1|TRBJ2-7|few
CASSFSAGRRLYEQYF
TGCGCCAGCAGCTTCTCGGCTGGGAGGAGGCTCTACGAGCAGTACTTC
>NA|TRBV12-3/TRBV12-4|TRBJ2-2|many
CASRDEIWARELFF
TGTGCCAGCAGAGATGAGATTTGGGCCCGGGAGCTGTTTTTT
>NA|TRBV7-9|TRBJ2-1|few
CASTRSLGNEQFF
TGTGCCAGCACCCGCTCACTTGGCAATGAGCAGTTCTTC
>TRBD1|TRBV6-6|TRBJ1-6|NA
CASSYETGGSPLHF
TGTGCCAGCAGTTACGAGACAGGGGGTTCACCCCTCCACTTT
>TRBD1|TRBV6-4|TRBJ2-3|few
CARRTGYSTDTQYF
TGTGCCAGACGGACAGGCTATAGCACAGATACGCAGTATTTT
>NA|TRBV7-3|TRBJ2-1|NA
CASSTGAGLGEQFF
TGTGCCAGCAGCACGGGGGCCGGGTTGGGGGAGCAGTTCTTC